One sample yielded the 19 T cell receptor beta chains listed below, sequenced in a study of CD4 T cells in relation to SARS-CoV-2 and coronaviruses. CD4+ T cells from unexposed donors were obtained before the COVID-19 pandemic (2011-2018). Isolation of CD4+ T cells took place after less than 11 days in culture. Only in-frame clones appear in the TCRdb table, and some are missing; sequencing was by immunoSEQ multiplex PCR. The repertoire consists of about 29,000 clones, with about 78% occurring once and the leading ten covering approximately 13%. No cognate antigen is known for these TCRs. The sample was CD4+ T cells from PBMCs, cultured in vitro. The receptors derive from a human donor in good health.

The gene calls are TRBV11-2 and TRBJ2-3, with D perhaps matching TRBD1 (6 bases). CDR3 length: 12 residues. CDR1 and CDR2 from the germline V gene are SGHAT and FQNNGV. Deletions cut 3 bases from V and 6 bases from J, with 7 bases between. This CDR3 reads CASSLQGDTQYF. The DNA for the CDR3 is TGTGCCAGCAGCTTGCAGGGGGATACGCAGTATTTT.

This chain links TRBV6-1 with TRBJ1-5; TRBD1 aligns across 8 bases. With V trimmed by 4 bases and J by 4 bases, 9 bases remained unmatched. The CDR3 runs to 16 residues. Germline V gives CDR1 MNHNS, CDR2 SASEGT. The CDR3 region is CASSAWTGSGNQPQHF. CDR3 coding DNA: TGTGCCAGCAGTGCCTGGACAGGGAGTGGGAATCAGCCCCAGCATTTT.

The chain joins TRBV6-6 to TRBJ2-7, with D tentatively TRBD2 (5 bases). V lost 5 bases, J lost 5 bases, and 10 bases lay in between. This CDR3 comprises 12 residues. Germline V lookup: CDR1 MNHNY, CDR2 SVGAGI (reference sequence). CDR3 nucleotide sequence: TGTGCCAGCAGTGCTAGCAGCAACGAGCAGTACTTC. This sequence encodes CASSASSNEQYF.

By share, this clone ranks as hyperexpanded. The chain is built from TRBV7-2 and TRBJ2-2; 8 positions match TRBD1. The CDR3 totals 15 residues. The J segment lost 6 bases and the V segment lost 4 bases, leaving 7 bases of the junction unmatched. Germline V gene sequence: CDR1 SGHTA, CDR2 FQGNSA. Here the CDR3 reads CASSYRTGTAGELFF. The DNA for the CDR3 is TGTGCCAGCAGCTATCGGACAGGGACGGCCGGGGAGCTGTTTTTT. Drawing the rest from reference TRBV7-2 and TRBJ2-2, the complete variable domain is GAGVSQSPSNKVTEKGKDVELRCDPISGHTALYWYRQSLGQGLEFLIYFQGNSAPDKSGLPSDRFSAERTGGSVSTLTIQRTQQEDSAVYLCASSYRTGTAGELFFGEGSRLTVL.

This clone has just a few counts. The rearrangement links TRBV2 to TRBJ1-4; TRBD1 agrees at 7 bases. Germline V gene lookup returns CDR1 SNHLY and CDR2 FYNNEI. The CDR3 length is 14 residues. V lost 5 bases, J lost 7 bases, and 7 bases stayed unmatched. This CDR3 is CASSTTGRSEKLFF. CDR3 DNA: TGTGCCAGCAGTACGACAGGGCGGAGTGAAAAACTGTTTTTT.

The rearrangement links TRBV7-9 to TRBJ2-1, with 7 bases fitting TRBD1. The CDR3 is 16 amino acids. Losses at the gene ends were 1 base for V and 2 bases for J; bases not matched to a gene: 5. Germline-derived CDR1 and CDR2 are SEHNR and FQNEAQ (reference sequence). The CDR3 reads CASSLGVGGAYNEQFF. DNA of the CDR3: TGTGCCAGCAGCTTAGGGGTAGGGGGCGCCTACAATGAGCAGTTCTTC.

V usage is TRBV19 and J usage is TRBJ1-1; tentatively, D is TRBD1 (6 bases). Germline V lookup: CDR1 LNHDA, CDR2 SQIVND (reference sequence). V lost 8 bases and J 1 base, leaving 14 bases between the germline ends. The CDR3 loop spans 14 amino acids. The DNA for the CDR3 is TGTGCCAGTCGGACAGTTGACTCGAACACTGAAGCTTTCTTT. Its translation: CASRTVDSNTEAFF.

This clone was recorded once. The chain recombines TRBV9 with TRBJ2-7; D is uncertain. This CDR3 has 12 amino acids. Germline V gene data show CDR1 as SGDLS and CDR2 as YYNGEE. Trimming cost V 3 bases and J 3 bases, with 7 bases left between them. CDR3 DNA sequence: TGTGCCAGCAGCGCGAGACACTACGAGCAGTACTTC. This encodes CASSARHYEQYF.

This clone was seen only a few times. This chain connects TRBV11-2 to TRBJ2-7; D may be TRBD1 or TRBD2 (6 bases each). This CDR3 region has 15 residues. V was pared by 7 bases and J by 0 bases, with 16 bases between. Germline assignment: CDR1 SGHAT and CDR2 FQNNGV. The CDR3 spells CASTRGGVSSYEQYF. The CDR3 region has the DNA TGTGCCAGCACCAGGGGCGGGGTTAGCTCCTACGAGCAGTACTTC.

This rearrangement joins TRBV5-4 to TRBJ2-7; D is uncertain. CDR1 and CDR2 from the germline V gene are SGHNT and YYREEE (reference sequence). V was clipped by 2 bases and J by 2 bases, with 5 bases between them. The CDR3 consists of 12 residues. The CDR3 DNA reads TGTGCCAGCAGCTTTGGAACCTACGAGCAGTACTTC. It yields the protein CASSFGTYEQYF.

The chain couples TRBV11-2 to TRBJ1-2; 7 bases align to TRBD1. The CDR3 sequence is 15 residues long. Trimming cost V 7 bases and J 2 bases; bases outside gene matches: 10. Per germline, CDR1 SGHAT and CDR2 FQNNGV. The CDR3 here is CASTRVRGGNYGYTF. CDR3 DNA sequence: TGTGCCAGCACCAGAGTCAGGGGGGGGAACTATGGCTACACCTTC.

The J gene is TRBJ1-6, the V gene TRBV1; TRBD1 is the table's D call and was not checked against the DNA. TRBV1 is a known pseudogene. The CDR3 sequence is 18 residues long. The CDR3 is CTSSHLNSGVGGTSPLHF. CDR3 sequence (DNA): TGCACCAGCAGCCATCTGAATTCCGGCGTAGGGGGCACTTCACCCCTCCACTTT.

This chain uses TRBV11-1 with TRBJ2-7, with 10 bases identical to TRBD1. V lost 5 bases and J lost 5; bases outside the gene matches: 12. CDR1 and CDR2 (germline): SGHAT, FQDESV (reference sequence). The CDR3 is 16 amino acids. This CDR3 is CASSAHPGQGLNEQYF. The CDR3, as DNA: TGTGCCAGCAGCGCCCATCCGGGACAGGGGCTAAACGAGCAGTACTTC.

This clone was seen only a few times. V and J are TRBV27 and TRBJ2-3; no clear D gene. Germline V gene lookup returns CDR1 MNHEY and CDR2 SMNVEV (reference sequence). The CDR3 is made up of 12 amino acids. V lost 5 bases and J lost 8, with 11 bases in between. The CDR3 DNA sequence: TGTGCCAGCAGTCCCGGCTGGGGTACGCAGTATTTT. Amino acid sequence: CASSPGWGTQYF.

The rearrangement links TRBV5-6 to TRBJ1-2, with D possibly being TRBD1 (5 bases). The germline CDR1 and CDR2 sequences are SGHDT and YYEEEE. V lost 0 bases and J 7 bases, leaving 10 bases between the germline ends. The CDR3 sequence is 13 residues long. CDR3 sequence reads: CASSLAEGLGYTF. In DNA, the CDR3 is TGTGCCAGCAGCTTGGCTGAGGGACTTGGCTACACCTTC.

V and J are TRBV10-3 and TRBJ2-3; D is perhaps TRBD2 (7 bases). Germline V gene sequence: CDR1 ENHRY, CDR2 SYGVKD. The V and J ends lost 4 bases and 3 bases respectively, with 14 bases between them. The length of the CDR3 is 15 residues. In DNA form, the CDR3 reads TGTGCCATCAGTGTAGGGGGGGCGCCAACAGATACGCAGTATTTT. Protein product: CAISVGGAPTDTQYF.

This clone was picked up a small number of times. The chain uses TRBV9 and TRBJ2-6, with D unresolved. Looked up from germline, CDR1 is SGDLS and CDR2 is YYNGEE. This CDR3 has 16 residues. V shed 3 bases and J shed 0 bases, with 10 bases lying between them. The CDR3 region is CASSGPILSGANVLTF. The CDR3 coding sequence is TGTGCCAGCAGCGGCCCTATCCTCTCTGGGGCCAACGTCCTGACTTTC.

This chain links TRBV11-3 with TRBJ2-1, with unresolved D. The CDR3 length is 12 residues. CDR1 is SGHNT and CDR2 is YENEEA in the germline V gene. The V and J ends lost 0 bases and 9 bases respectively, with 6 bases between them. CDR3 loop: CASSLDRSEQFF. CDR3 sequence (DNA): TGTGCCAGCAGCTTAGATAGGAGTGAGCAGTTCTTC.

The CDR3 DNA reads as TGTGCCAGCCAATTGATCAGGGGGCAGGGAAACACCATATATTTT. Translating gives CASQLIRGQGNTIYF. This chain links TRBV7-2 with TRBJ1-3; 8 bases line up with TRBD1. CDR3 length: 15 amino acids. Losses at the gene ends were 8 bases for V and 4 bases for J; bases not matched to a gene: 10. CDR1 is SGHTA, CDR2 FQGNSA, per germline.